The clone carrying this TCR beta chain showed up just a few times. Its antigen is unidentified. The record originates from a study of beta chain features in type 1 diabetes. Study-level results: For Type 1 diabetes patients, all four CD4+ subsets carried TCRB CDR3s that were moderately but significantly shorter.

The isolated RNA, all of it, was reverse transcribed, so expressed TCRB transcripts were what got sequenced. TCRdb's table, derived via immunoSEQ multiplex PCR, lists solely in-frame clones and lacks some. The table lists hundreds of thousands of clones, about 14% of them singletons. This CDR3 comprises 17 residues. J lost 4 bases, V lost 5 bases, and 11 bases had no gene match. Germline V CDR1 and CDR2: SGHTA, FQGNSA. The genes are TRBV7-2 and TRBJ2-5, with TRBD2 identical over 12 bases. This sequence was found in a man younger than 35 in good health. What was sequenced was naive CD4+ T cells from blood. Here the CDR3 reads CASSPTRLAGVRETQYF. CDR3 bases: TGTGCCAGCAGCCCAACGAGACTAGCGGGGGTGCGAGAGACCCAGTACTTC.